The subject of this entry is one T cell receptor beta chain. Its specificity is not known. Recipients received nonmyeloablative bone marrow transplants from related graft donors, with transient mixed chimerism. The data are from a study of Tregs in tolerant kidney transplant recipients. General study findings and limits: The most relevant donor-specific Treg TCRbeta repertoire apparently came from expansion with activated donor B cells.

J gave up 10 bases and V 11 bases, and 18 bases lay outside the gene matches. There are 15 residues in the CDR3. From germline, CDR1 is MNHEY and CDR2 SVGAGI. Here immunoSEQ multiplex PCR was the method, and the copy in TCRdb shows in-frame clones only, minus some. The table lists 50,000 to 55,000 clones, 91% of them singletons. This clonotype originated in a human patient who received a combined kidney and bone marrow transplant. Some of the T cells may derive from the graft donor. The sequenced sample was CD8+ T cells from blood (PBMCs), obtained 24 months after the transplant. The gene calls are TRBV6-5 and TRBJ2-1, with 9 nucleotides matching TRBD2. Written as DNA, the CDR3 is TGTGCCTCAGCATTCAGGCGGGGGGGTACTGGGGAGCAGTTCTTC. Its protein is CASAFRRGGTGEQFF.